These 27 T cell receptor beta chains share one sample of origin, sequenced in a study of OX40 agonist ivuxolimab in advanced cancers. The repertoire was sequenced with immunoSEQ multiplex PCR; TCRdb's copy has only in-frame clones and lacks some. Of about 65,000 clones in the sample, roughly nine tenths were seen once. Sequencing used CD4+ or CD8+ T cells sorted from blood, obtained in a trial of the OX40 agonist ivuxolimab. Receptors originate from an adult with an advanced solid tumor such as melanoma, head and neck, liver or kidney cancer.

The CDR3 DNA follows: TGTGCCAGCAGGAGGAACAGCAATCAGCCCCAGCATTTT. It specifies CASRRNSNQPQHF. This rearrangement joins TRBV6-5 to TRBJ1-5; D is unresolved. The CDR3 has 13 residues. V lost 6 bases and J lost 1, with 7 bases in between. Germline CDR1 and CDR2: MNHEY and SVGAGI.

The V call is TRBV5-1, the J call TRBJ2-3; D remains unclear. Between the trimmed V and J ends, which lost 2 bases and 0 bases, there was a span of 4 bases. This CDR3 comprises 13 residues. From germline, CDR1 is SGHRS and CDR2 YFSETQ. The DNA for the CDR3 is TGCGCCAGCAGCTTCTTTAGCACAGATACGCAGTATTTT. It codes for CASSFFSTDTQYF.

This clone was counted once. This chain uses TRBV5-5 with TRBJ2-6, with D perhaps matching TRBD1 (5 bases). The germline V and J ends were trimmed by 1 base and 5 bases, with 7 bases remaining between them. This CDR3 spans 14 amino acids. Germline assignment: CDR1 SGHKS and CDR2 YYEKEE (reference sequence). The DNA of the CDR3 is TGTGCCAGCAGCTTGAAGGACAGGGCCAACGTCCTGACTTTC. Protein product: CASSLKDRANVLTF.

This clone was found once. The chain employs TRBV6-1 and TRBJ1-1; no reliable D call. Germline loops: CDR1 MNHNS, CDR2 SASEGT. This CDR3 is built from 13 residues. V lost 6 bases to trimming and J lost 1 base, with 9 bases between them. CDR3 nucleotides: TGTGCCAGCAGGATACAGAAGAACACTGAAGCTTTCTTT. The encoded protein is CASRIQKNTEAFF.

The chain uses TRBV5-4 and TRBJ1-2; 7 nucleotides agree with TRBD1. Trimming removed 4 bases from V and 3 bases from J; junction bases left unmatched: 15. The germline V gene encodes CDR1 SGHNT and CDR2 YYREEE (reference sequence). The CDR3 extends over 17 amino acids. CDR3 in amino acids: CASSGKKTGYMDYGYTF. The CDR3 DNA follows: TGTGCCAGCAGCGGAAAAAAGACAGGGTATATGGACTATGGCTACACCTTC.

V usage is TRBV6-1 and J usage is TRBJ2-4, with D perhaps TRBD2 (6 bases). Trimming left V 8 bases short and J 0 bases short, with 11 bases between. The V gene's germline CDR1 is MNHNS and CDR2 SASEGT. The CDR3 covers 14 residues. CDR3 protein: CASLGGLAKNIQYF. Here the CDR3 DNA reads TGTGCCAGCCTTGGGGGACTAGCCAAAAACATTCAGTACTTC.

The chain joins TRBV5-1 to TRBJ1-2; the D gene is possibly TRBD1 (6 bases). This CDR3 comprises 14 residues. Deletions cut 5 bases from V and 4 bases from J, with 15 bases between. Germline V lookup: CDR1 SGHRS, CDR2 YFSETQ. CDR3 sequence (DNA): TGCGCCAGCAGACCTTGGACAGATCTCTATGGCTACACCTTC. It is translated as CASRPWTDLYGYTF.

This clone occurred once. The chain combines TRBV5-1 with TRBJ1-2; weak D call: TRBD1 (6 bases). The V gene lost 0 bases and the J gene lost 0 bases, with 9 bases spanning the gap. CDR1 SGHRS and CDR2 YFSETQ come from the germline V gene. This CDR3 has 15 residues. The DNA for the CDR3 is TGCGCCAGCAGCTTGGCACAGGGACCTAACTATGGCTACACCTTC. It specifies CASSLAQGPNYGYTF.

This rearrangement joins TRBV7-9 to TRBJ1-3; D remains unclear. This CDR3 comprises 16 residues. Germline values: CDR1 SEHNR, CDR2 FQNEAQ (reference sequence). V lost 2 bases and J 0 bases, leaving 11 bases between the germline ends. CDR3 sequence: CASSLLGVRSGNTIYF. The CDR3 region has the DNA TGTGCCAGCAGCTTACTGGGTGTCCGCTCTGGAAACACCATATATTTT.

This sequence joins TRBV18 and TRBJ2-5; TRBD1 matches 10 bases. Germline V gene data show CDR1 as KGHSH and CDR2 as LQKENI. V lost 4 bases, J lost 4 bases, and 12 bases stayed unmatched. CDR3 length: 17 residues. The CDR3 DNA is TGTGCCAGCTCACACCTACCGACAGGGGGCTTGGTAGAGACCCAGTACTTC. Translation: CASSHLPTGGLVETQYF.

This chain connects TRBV6-1 to TRBJ1-1, with D possibly being TRBD1 (6 bases). CDR1 and CDR2 from the germline V gene are MNHNS and SASEGT. V lost 4 bases and J lost 5, with 17 bases in between. This CDR3 spans 15 amino acids. CDR3 sequence reads: CASSGYRVGETEAFF. The CDR3 DNA sequence: TGTGCCAGCAGTGGGTACAGGGTTGGAGAAACTGAAGCTTTCTTT.

The V call is TRBV6-5, the J call TRBJ2-5; 7 nucleotides agree with TRBD2. CDR1 and CDR2 (germline): MNHEY, SVGAGI. This CDR3 has 14 amino acids. V was pared by 5 bases and J by 2 bases, with 5 bases of the junction left unmatched. The CDR3 is CASSEGTIQETQYF. The DNA of the CDR3 is TGTGCCAGCAGTGAAGGGACTATACAAGAGACCCAGTACTTC.

This sequence joins TRBV5-1 and TRBJ2-5; a weak D match, TRBD1 (5 bases). V dropped 0 bases and J dropped 5 bases, with 5 bases sitting between them. CDR3 length: 12 amino acids. The germline gives CDR1 SGHRS, CDR2 YFSETQ. The CDR3 nucleotides read TGCGCCAGCAGCTTGGAGGGGGAGACCCAGTACTTC. Its translation is CASSLEGETQYF.

The chain joins TRBV6-1 to TRBJ1-1, with 7 bases matching TRBD1. This CDR3 spans 17 amino acids. V trimming: 0 bases; J trimming: 1 base; junction bases outside the gene matches: 8. The germline V gene has CDR1 MNHNS and CDR2 SASEGT. CDR3 coding DNA: TGTGCCAGCAGTGAAGCAGGATCAGGGACAGCGAACACTGAAGCTTTCTTT. It yields the protein CASSEAGSGTANTEAFF.

J is TRBJ2-1 and V is TRBV28; no definite D call. Germline-derived CDR1 and CDR2 are MDHEN and SYDVKM. The CDR3 length is 15 residues. V was clipped by 3 bases and J by 9 bases, with 18 bases between them. In DNA, the CDR3 is TGTGCCAGCAGTTTTTCGGCGACATCATCTGGTGAGCAGTTCTTC. The encoded protein is CASSFSATSSGEQFF. The full variable domain, in which reference TRBV28 and TRBJ2-1 provide the parts outside the CDR3, is DVKVTQSSRYLVKRTGEKVFLECVQDMDHENMFWYRQDPGLGLRLIYFSYDVKMKEKGDIPEGYSVSREKKERFSLILESASTNQTSMYLCASSFSATSSGEQFFGPGTRLTVL.

This chain links TRBV10-3 with TRBJ2-1; D is undetermined. The CDR3 is made up of 14 amino acids. The germline V and J ends were trimmed by 4 bases and 0 bases, with 7 bases remaining between them. Germline assignment: CDR1 ENHRY and CDR2 SYGVKD. The CDR3: CAISGYSSYNEQFF. The CDR3 DNA follows: TGTGCCATCAGTGGATACAGCTCCTACAATGAGCAGTTCTTC.

This chain joins TRBV5-1 and TRBJ2-5; no clear D gene. Deletions cut 2 bases from V and 3 bases from J, with 5 bases between. CDR1 is SGHRS and CDR2 is YFSETQ in the germline V gene. The CDR3 contains 12 residues. CDR3 region: CASSLTEETQYF. The DNA for the CDR3 is TGCGCCAGCAGCTTAACTGAAGAGACCCAGTACTTC.

The DNA of the CDR3 is TGTGCCAGCTCACAGAGACAGGGGGCGGTTTACACTGAAGCTTTCTTT. This encodes CASSQRQGAVYTEAFF. This rearrangement joins TRBV18 to TRBJ1-1, with TRBD1 matching 10 bases. The V and J ends lost 4 bases and 3 bases, in that order; junction bases with no gene match: 8. CDR1 and CDR2 from the germline V gene are KGHSH and LQKENI. This CDR3 region has 16 residues.

The rearrangement links TRBV19 to TRBJ1-3; D is ambiguous. Germline V gene lookup returns CDR1 LNHDA and CDR2 SQIVND (reference sequence). The CDR3 spans 14 residues. V was pared by 5 bases and J by 8 bases, with 16 bases between. CDR3 sequence reads: CASSPTWRAHTIYF. The CDR3 DNA reads TGTGCCAGTAGTCCGACTTGGAGGGCACACACCATATATTTT.

The chain joins TRBV2 to TRBJ1-1; D is unresolved. The length of the CDR3 is 13 residues. The germline V and J ends were trimmed by 1 base and 4 bases, with 7 bases remaining between them. CDR1 and CDR2 (germline): SNHLY, FYNNEI. As DNA, the CDR3 is TGTGCCAGCAGTGAAGGTGGGCCCACTGAAGCTTTCTTT. It yields the protein CASSEGGPTEAFF. Full variable domain (outside the CDR3, taken from reference TRBV2 and TRBJ1-1): EPEVTQTPSHQVTQMGQEVILRCVPISNHLYFYWYRQILGQKVEFLVSFYNNEISEKSEIFDDQFSVERPDGSNFTLKIRSTKLEDSAMYFCASSEGGPTEAFFGQGTRLTVV.

V gene TRBV6-1 combines with J gene TRBJ2-5, with D tentatively TRBD1 (6 bases). Per the germline V gene, CDR1 is MNHNS and CDR2 is SASEGT. Trimming left V 4 bases short and J 4 bases short, with 31 bases between. The CDR3 loop spans 20 amino acids. The CDR3 sequence: CASSAAPFRVGLRGRETQYF. The CDR3 DNA reads TGTGCCAGCAGTGCCGCCCCGTTCCGAGTGGGCCTCAGGGGAAGAGAGACCCAGTACTTC.

V is TRBV5-4 and J is TRBJ1-1; 9 bases are shared with TRBD1. CDR3 size: 15 residues. CDR1 and CDR2 (germline): SGHNT, YYREEE (reference sequence). V gave up 4 bases and J gave up 1 base; unmatched junction bases: 5. CDR3: CASSLPGQGNTEAFF. The CDR3 DNA reads TGTGCCAGCAGCCTCCCGGGACAGGGGAACACTGAAGCTTTCTTT. The full variable domain, with the rest looked up from reference TRBV5-4 and TRBJ1-1, is ETGVTQSPTHLIKTRGQQVTLRCSSQSGHNTVSWYQQALGQGPQFIFQYYREEENGRGNFPPRFSGLQFPNYSSELNVNALELDDSALYLCASSLPGQGNTEAFFGQGTRLTVV.

J is TRBJ1-6 and V is TRBV7-2, with D hard to call. The CDR3 loop spans 15 amino acids. V was pared by 3 bases and J by 7 bases, with 13 bases between. CDR1 is SGHTA and CDR2 is FQGNSA in the germline V gene. CDR3 sequence reads: CASSLGDTLNSPLHF. CDR3 coding DNA: TGTGCCAGCAGCTTGGGAGACACCTTGAATTCACCCCTCCACTTT.

CDR3 nucleotides: TGTGCCAGCAGCCTAAACGGGATGGGTAACACCGGGGAGCTGTTTTTT. This translates into CASSLNGMGNTGELFF. The chain has TRBV7-9 and TRBJ2-2; D may be TRBD2 (5 bases). The germline CDR1 and CDR2 sequences are SEHNR and FQNEAQ (reference sequence). V lost 5 bases and J lost 2, with 15 bases in between. CDR3 size: 16 residues.

CDR3 loop: CASSLGVRGANVLTF. The CDR3 nucleotides read TGTGCCAGCAGCTTAGGGGTGAGGGGGGCCAACGTCCTGACTTTC. The chain is built from TRBV4-2 and TRBJ2-6; a possible D gene is TRBD1 (5 bases). CDR3 size: 15 residues. Germline V gives CDR1 LGHNA, CDR2 YNFKEQ. Trimming shortened V by 5 bases and J by 4 bases, and 12 bases separated the two germline ends.

In nucleotides, the CDR3 is TGTGCCAGCAGTTCAAGACTAGCGGCCCCTTTAGATACGCAGTATTTT. It encodes CASSSRLAAPLDTQYF. The chain joins TRBV5-4 to TRBJ2-3; 9 positions match TRBD2. Trimming removed 5 bases from V and 5 bases from J; junction bases left unmatched: 12. CDR1 SGHNT and CDR2 YYREEE come from the germline V gene (reference sequence). This CDR3 has 16 residues.

The V gene is TRBV2, the J gene TRBJ1-5, with 11 nucleotides matching TRBD1. V shed 1 base and J 7 bases; nucleotides not matched to a gene: 3. The CDR3 is 15 residues long. CDR1 and CDR2 (germline): SNHLY, FYNNEI. The CDR3: CASSEGDRGNQPQHF. The CDR3 bases are TGTGCCAGCAGTGAAGGGGACAGGGGGAACCAGCCCCAGCATTTT.